This T cell receptor beta chain came from a study of lymphopenia after photon versus proton radiotherapy. Between the trimmed V and J ends, which lost 3 bases and 9 bases, there was a span of 12 bases. Germline CDR1 KGHSH, CDR2 LQKENI. This CDR3 is 13 amino acids long. This table comes from immunoSEQ multiplex PCR, and its TCRdb copy is limited to in-frame clones, with some not included. Altogether about 30,000 clones are present, about 87% being singletons, with the ten largest covering around 47%. The source of this sequence is a woman in her sixties with cholangiocarcinoma. Some clones in this sample may be carry-over from other donors' samples. V gene TRBV18 combines with J gene TRBJ2-1; D is perhaps TRBD2 (6 bases). Sample: peripheral blood, taken from a patient treated with proton-based radiotherapy. CDR3 amino acids: CASSPGGDVEQFF. CDR3 bases: TGTGCCAGCTCACCGGGGGGAGACGTTGAGCAGTTCTTC.